The 5 T cell receptor beta chains given below trace back to one sample, sequenced in a study of CD8 T cells in Susac syndrome. Random hexamers were used to reverse transcribe an amount of roughly 0.45 to 1 ug RNA. TCRdb re-derived calls from the immunoSEQ multiplex PCR reads in MiXCR, one entry per CDR3 protein. The sample comprises about 100,000 distinct CDR3 sequences, nearly 97% of which are singletons, and 0.3% rests with the top ten. Sequencing used CD8+ T cells from PBMCs. These receptors originate from a human donor with Susac syndrome.

The chain uses TRBV29-1 and TRBJ2-1, with 9 bases that match TRBD2. The CDR3 spans 18 residues. V was clipped by 0 bases and J by 3 bases; unmatched bases: 12. Germline CDR1 and CDR2: SQVTM and ANQGSEA. Here the CDR3 DNA reads TGCAGCGTTGAAGATACCCCCCCACTAGCGGGCTTCTACAATGAGCAGTTCTTC. It translates to CSVEDTPPLAGFYNEQFF.

J is TRBJ1-5 and V is TRBV20-1; D gene unclear. Germline V lookup: CDR1 DFQATT, CDR2 SNEGSKA (reference sequence). V lost 3 bases to trimming and J lost 2 bases, with 8 bases between them. The CDR3 has 13 residues. This CDR3 reads CSARVAGNQPQHF. For the CDR3, the DNA is TGCAGTGCTAGGGTGGCAGGCAATCAGCCCCAGCATTTT.

J is TRBJ2-7 and V is TRBV6-5; no clear D. This CDR3 is built from 12 residues. V lost 7 bases and J lost 2, with 9 bases in between. Germline assignment: CDR1 MNHEY and CDR2 SVGAGI. CDR3 bases: TGTGCCAGCACGGGCAGCGCCTACGAGCAGTACTTC. Its protein is CASTGSAYEQYF.

The chain links TRBV12-5 to TRBJ2-7; the match to TRBD1 covers 10 bases. This CDR3 is built from 14 residues. The V gene end was trimmed by 8 bases and the J gene end by 3 bases; junction bases not matched to a gene: 7. The V gene's germline CDR1 is LGHNT and CDR2 FRNRAP. CDR3 nucleotide sequence: TGTGCTAGTAGTTACGGGACAGGGGACTACGAGCAGTACTTC. Translated: CASSYGTGDYEQYF.

The chain is built from TRBV20-1 and TRBJ1-2; TRBD1 might be the D (5 bases). The ends were cut back, 5 bases at V and 4 bases at J, with 11 bases in the middle. CDR3 length: 12 residues. CDR1 is DFQATT and CDR2 is SNEGSKA in the germline V gene (reference sequence). Here the CDR3 reads CSAPRDLYGYTF. The CDR3 nucleotides read TGCAGTGCTCCCAGGGATCTCTATGGCTACACCTTC.